A selection of T cell receptor beta chains follows, all from one sample in a study of response to subunit inactivated influenza vaccine. One entry per CDR3 protein, called by TCRdb with MiXCR from the RT-PCR reads. The sample holds fewer than 250,000 distinct CDR3 sequences, about an eighth seen once. Material: CD8+ T cells sorted from PBMCs, obtained around 5 days after vaccination. All receptors derive from a man aged 50 or older who received an inactivated influenza vaccine. The CDR3 runs from the conserved cysteine through the conserved F or W. Each record gives: CDR3 protein, CDR3 DNA, clone size, D gene, J gene, V gene. A D gene is named only where the DNA matches it firmly. The listing skips clone size in some rows; elsewhere it reads once, few, many or a size class.

cdr3_aa: CAWSPGTMPFGELFF
cdr3_nt: TGTGCCTGGAGTCCTGGGACTATGCCGTTCGGGGAGCTGTTTTTT
clone_size: few
d_call: TRBD2
j_call: TRBJ2-2
v_call: TRBV30

cdr3_aa: CSAAGEETQYF
cdr3_nt: TGCAGCGCTGCCGGGGAAGAGACCCAGTACTTC
clone_size: many
d_call: -
j_call: TRBJ2-5
v_call: TRBV29-1

cdr3_aa: CASSLTGTIENIQYF
cdr3_nt: TGTGCCAGCAGCCTTACCGGGACTATCGAAAACATTCAGTACTTC
clone_size: few
d_call: TRBD2
j_call: TRBJ2-4
v_call: TRBV13

cdr3_aa: CASSHPAPGANVLTF
cdr3_nt: TGTGCCAGCAGCCACCCGGCCCCTGGGGCCAACGTCCTGACTTTC
clone_size: few
d_call: -
j_call: TRBJ2-6
v_call: TRBV14

cdr3_aa: CASSPSGRLTDTQYF
cdr3_nt: TGTGCCAGCAGCCCGAGCGGGAGGTTGACAGATACGCAGTATTTT
clone_size: few
d_call: TRBD2
j_call: TRBJ2-3
v_call: TRBV9

cdr3_aa: CAASSWVGYSTDTQYF
cdr3_nt: TGTGCCGCGTCTTCTTGGGTGGGATACAGCACAGATACGCAGTATTTT
clone_size: -
d_call: -
j_call: TRBJ2-3
v_call: TRBV6-2/TRBV6-3

cdr3_aa: CASSQDRFSGNTIYF
cdr3_nt: TGTGCCAGCAGCCAAGATCGCTTCTCTGGAAACACCATATATTTT
clone_size: few
d_call: -
j_call: TRBJ1-3
v_call: TRBV4-2

cdr3_aa: CASSQEWVGRGLLEKLFF
cdr3_nt: TGTGCCAGCAGCCAAGAATGGGTCGGCAGGGGGCTCCTTGAAAAACTGTTTTTT
clone_size: -
d_call: TRBD1
j_call: TRBJ1-4
v_call: TRBV4-2

cdr3_aa: CASSYRGQGEDEAFF
cdr3_nt: TGTGCCAGCAGCTACCGAGGACAGGGGGAGGATGAAGCTTTCTTT
clone_size: -
d_call: TRBD1
j_call: TRBJ1-1
v_call: TRBV7-9

cdr3_aa: CASRSGASSNQPQHF
cdr3_nt: TGTGCCAGCCGATCGGGAGCTTCCAGCAATCAGCCCCAGCATTTT
clone_size: many
d_call: -
j_call: TRBJ1-5
v_call: TRBV12-3/TRBV12-4

cdr3_aa: CASSESGTGGDGYTF
cdr3_nt: TGTGCCAGCAGCGAATCCGGGACAGGGGGCGATGGCTACACCTTC
clone_size: -
d_call: TRBD1
j_call: TRBJ1-2
v_call: TRBV7-9

cdr3_aa: CASSYKENTEAFF
cdr3_nt: TGTGCCAGCAGTTACAAAGAGAACACTGAAGCTTTCTTT
clone_size: few
d_call: -
j_call: TRBJ1-1
v_call: TRBV6-5

cdr3_aa: CASSVDSGPTRTQYF
cdr3_nt: TGTGCCAGCAGCGTAGATTCGGGACCGACGCGGACCCAGTACTTC
clone_size: -
d_call: -
j_call: TRBJ2-5
v_call: TRBV9

cdr3_aa: CASSLAPSQNEQFF
cdr3_nt: TGTGCCAGCTCACTGGCCCCGAGCCAGAATGAGCAGTTCTTC
clone_size: -
d_call: -
j_call: TRBJ2-1
v_call: TRBV18

cdr3_aa: CASSDSGGYQETQYF
cdr3_nt: TGTGCCAGCAGTGATAGCGGAGGGTACCAAGAGACCCAGTACTTC
clone_size: -
d_call: -
j_call: TRBJ2-5
v_call: TRBV2

cdr3_aa: CASSGHYEQYF
cdr3_nt: TGTGCCAGTAGTGGCCATTACGAGCAGTACTTC
clone_size: -
d_call: -
j_call: TRBJ2-7
v_call: TRBV19

cdr3_aa: CASSSPGQGTYEQYF
cdr3_nt: TGTGCCAGCAGTTCCCCGGGACAGGGTACCTACGAGCAGTACTTC
clone_size: many
d_call: TRBD1
j_call: TRBJ2-7
v_call: TRBV12-3/TRBV12-4

cdr3_aa: CASIGRAYEQYF
cdr3_nt: TGTGCCAGCATTGGGAGAGCCTACGAGCAGTACTTC
clone_size: -
d_call: -
j_call: TRBJ2-7
v_call: TRBV28

cdr3_aa: CATSRELAGAVDTQYF
cdr3_nt: TGTGCCACCAGCAGAGAACTAGCGGGAGCGGTAGATACGCAGTATTTT
clone_size: few
d_call: TRBD2
j_call: TRBJ2-3
v_call: TRBV15

cdr3_aa: CASSPTGAAGETQYF
cdr3_nt: TGTGCCAGCAGCCCAACGGGAGCCGCGGGGGAGACCCAGTACTTC
clone_size: -
d_call: -
j_call: TRBJ2-5
v_call: TRBV12-3/TRBV12-4

cdr3_aa: CASRATGQLGETQYF
cdr3_nt: TGTGCCAGCAGAGCGACGGGACAGCTGGGAGAGACCCAGTACTTC
clone_size: -
d_call: TRBD1
j_call: TRBJ2-5
v_call: TRBV7-9

cdr3_aa: CASSTGFSYNEQFF
cdr3_nt: TGTGCCAGCAGTACTGGGTTCTCCTACAATGAGCAGTTCTTC
clone_size: -
d_call: -
j_call: TRBJ2-1
v_call: TRBV6-2/TRBV6-3

cdr3_aa: CSARQGGYEQYF
cdr3_nt: TGCAGTGCCAGACAGGGGGGCTACGAGCAGTACTTC
clone_size: many
d_call: TRBD1
j_call: TRBJ2-7
v_call: TRBV20-1

cdr3_aa: CASSAGASDTQYF
cdr3_nt: TGTGCCAGCAGTGCCGGGGCCTCAGATACGCAGTATTTT
clone_size: few
d_call: -
j_call: TRBJ2-3
v_call: TRBV9

cdr3_aa: CSVEDNYRARWVNEQFF
cdr3_nt: TGCAGCGTTGAAGACAACTACAGGGCGAGATGGGTCAATGAGCAGTTCTTC
clone_size: many
d_call: -
j_call: TRBJ2-1
v_call: TRBV29-1

cdr3_aa: CSVEGGGLAGSYNEQFF
cdr3_nt: TGCAGCGTTGAAGGGGGAGGACTAGCGGGCTCATACAATGAGCAGTTCTTC
clone_size: few
d_call: TRBD2
j_call: TRBJ2-1
v_call: TRBV29-1

cdr3_aa: CASSGQAPQSETQYF
cdr3_nt: TGTGCCAGCAGTGGACAGGCCCCCCAATCCGAGACCCAGTACTTC
clone_size: many
d_call: TRBD1
j_call: TRBJ2-5
v_call: TRBV12-3/TRBV12-4

cdr3_aa: CASSLVEGGFAKNIQYF
cdr3_nt: TGTGCCAGCAGTTTAGTCGAGGGGGGCTTCGCCAAAAACATTCAGTACTTC
clone_size: many
d_call: -
j_call: TRBJ2-4
v_call: TRBV12-3/TRBV12-4

cdr3_aa: CASSTSRFLLAGGEQFF
cdr3_nt: TGTGCCAGCAGCACAAGTAGATTCTTGCTAGCGGGAGGTGAGCAGTTCTTC
clone_size: many
d_call: TRBD2
j_call: TRBJ2-1
v_call: TRBV9

cdr3_aa: CASSSLAGVYNEQFF
cdr3_nt: TGTGCCAGCAGCTCTCTAGCGGGAGTCTACAATGAGCAGTTCTTC
clone_size: -
d_call: TRBD2
j_call: TRBJ2-1
v_call: TRBV5-6

cdr3_aa: CASSYVVGDGDEQYF
cdr3_nt: TGTGCCAGCAGTTATGTGGTGGGAGACGGGGACGAGCAGTACTTC
clone_size: few
d_call: -
j_call: TRBJ2-7
v_call: TRBV6-2/TRBV6-3

cdr3_aa: CASSSSTSSHNEQFF
cdr3_nt: TGTGCCAGCAGCTCAAGTACCTCGTCCCACAATGAGCAGTTCTTC
clone_size: -
d_call: -
j_call: TRBJ2-1
v_call: TRBV7-9

cdr3_aa: CASSLLTNGRYEQYF
cdr3_nt: TGTGCCAGCAGCTTGTTGACAAACGGGAGATACGAGCAGTACTTC
clone_size: -
d_call: -
j_call: TRBJ2-7
v_call: TRBV7-6

cdr3_aa: CASSYGSAGVGNEQFF
cdr3_nt: TGTGCCAGCAGCTACGGTTCGGCGGGAGTCGGTAATGAGCAGTTCTTC
clone_size: -
d_call: TRBD2
j_call: TRBJ2-1
v_call: TRBV7-6

cdr3_aa: CSASSATNEKLFF
cdr3_nt: TGCAGCGCATCGTCAGCAACTAATGAAAAACTGTTTTTT
clone_size: few
d_call: -
j_call: TRBJ1-4
v_call: TRBV29-1

cdr3_aa: CASTETGHYGYTF
cdr3_nt: TGTGCCAGCACCGAAACAGGGCACTATGGCTACACCTTC
clone_size: few
d_call: -
j_call: TRBJ1-2
v_call: TRBV7-9

cdr3_aa: CASSEMGQSQYF
cdr3_nt: TGTGCCAGCAGCGAGATGGGACAGTCTCAGTACTTC
clone_size: medium-sized
d_call: TRBD1
j_call: TRBJ2-4
v_call: TRBV13

cdr3_aa: CASRSGTSGTYEQYF
cdr3_nt: TGTGCCAGCAGGTCAGGGACTAGCGGTACCTACGAGCAGTACTTC
clone_size: few
d_call: TRBD2
j_call: TRBJ2-7
v_call: TRBV5-6

cdr3_aa: CATSVRIGELFF
cdr3_nt: TGTGCCACCAGTGTTAGAATCGGGGAGCTGTTTTTT
clone_size: -
d_call: -
j_call: TRBJ2-2
v_call: TRBV24-1

cdr3_aa: CAISDGGVGREQFF
cdr3_nt: TGTGCCATCAGTGATGGCGGGGTTGGGCGGGAGCAGTTCTTC
clone_size: -
d_call: -
j_call: TRBJ2-1
v_call: TRBV10-3

cdr3_aa: CASSWASYEQYF
cdr3_nt: TGTGCCAGCAGTTGGGCCTCCTACGAGCAGTACTTC
clone_size: -
d_call: -
j_call: TRBJ2-7
v_call: TRBV12-3/TRBV12-4

cdr3_aa: CASSQGISSAYEQYF
cdr3_nt: TGTGCCAGCAGCCAAGGGATCAGTTCTGCCTACGAGCAGTACTTC
clone_size: many
d_call: -
j_call: TRBJ2-7
v_call: TRBV3-1